One sample yielded the 16 T cell receptor beta chains listed below, sequenced in a study of vaccination and CD4 T cells after COVID-19. The treatment denotes: approximately nine-day PBMC culture with coronavirus spike peptide pools or control peptides (ViraFEST assay). The Oncomine TCR Beta short-read assay sequenced DNA from cultured CD4+ T cells. In TCRdb, the PCR reads were re-called with MiXCR into one record per CDR3 protein. This sample has around 20,000 distinct CDR3 sequences; 40% to 55% occur once, and the top ten carry under 3%. No antigen is known for these receptors. The source material was CD4+ T cells from blood, cultured in vitro, sampled after SARS-CoV-2 vaccination. These TCRs come from a human donor who had recovered from COVID-19.

The genes are TRBV15 and TRBJ1-5; D gene unclear. Trimming stripped 8 bases from V and 7 bases from J, with 12 bases between. Germline V gene sequence: CDR1 LNHNV, CDR2 YYDKDF (reference sequence). The CDR3 extends over 12 amino acids. DNA for the CDR3: TGTGCCACCTCCGTCCGCGGGCAGCCCCAGCATTTT. Amino acid sequence: CATSVRGQPQHF.

This clonotype was found a few times. This chain joins TRBV20-1 and TRBJ2-5; 7 nucleotides match TRBD1. The CDR3 covers 12 residues. Trimming removed 7 bases from V and 3 bases from J; junction bases left unmatched: 5. The V gene's germline CDR1 is DFQATT and CDR2 SNEGSKA (reference sequence). CDR3 nucleotide sequence: TGCAGTGGAAAGGGACAGAAAGAGACCCAGTACTTC. This gives the protein CSGKGQKETQYF.

This chain joins TRBV7-2 and TRBJ1-2, with 9 positions matching TRBD1. The V gene's germline CDR1 is SGHTA and CDR2 FQGNSA. This CDR3 contains 14 residues. Germline trimming cut 1 base from V and 7 bases from J; bases unmatched to any gene: 4. The CDR3 here is CASSLDRGRVGYTF. The DNA of the CDR3 is TGTGCCAGCAGCTTAGACAGGGGGCGCGTTGGCTACACCTTC.

This clonotype was observed once. The CDR3 spells CSARRTSGRAYEQYF. The CDR3 nucleotides are TGCAGTGCTAGAAGAACTAGCGGGAGGGCCTACGAGCAGTACTTC. This rearrangement joins TRBV20-1 to TRBJ2-7; 13 bases align to TRBD2. This CDR3 contains 15 residues. Germline V gene data show CDR1 as DFQATT and CDR2 as SNEGSKA (reference sequence). The ends lost 2 bases at V and 2 bases at J; junction bases unmatched: 3.

The chain uses TRBV12-3 or TRBV12-4 and TRBJ1-5; 7 nucleotides agree with TRBD1. This CDR3 is 15 amino acids long. With 6 bases clipped from V and 4 bases from J, the junction kept 9 bases outside the gene matches. The CDR3 DNA follows: TGTGCCAGCAGCTCTGGGACAGACCCAAATCAGCCCCAGCATTTT. It translates to CASSSGTDPNQPQHF.

This clonotype has only a few counts. This rearrangement joins TRBV5-4 to TRBJ1-6, with 10 nucleotides matching TRBD1. Germline values: CDR1 SGHNT, CDR2 YYREEE (reference sequence). V dropped 2 bases and J dropped 5; count of bases not matched to a gene: 1. This CDR3 spans 15 amino acids. This chain's CDR3 is CASSLGTGDNSPLHF. CDR3 nucleotides: TGTGCCAGCAGCTTAGGGACAGGGGATAATTCACCCCTCCACTTT.

This clonotype was seen a handful of times. Here the CDR3 reads CASSLGSGTEAFF. The CDR3 DNA reads as TGTGCCAGCAGCTTAGGATCGGGCACTGAAGCTTTCTTT. The chain has TRBV7-2 and TRBJ1-1; no clear D. Trimming stripped 1 base from V and 4 bases from J, with 7 bases between. CDR3 length: 13 residues. Germline CDR1 is SGHTA and CDR2 is FQGNSA.

This clonotype was picked up a small number of times. This chain connects TRBV28 to TRBJ1-6, with D perhaps matching TRBD1 (6 bases). This CDR3 has 16 amino acids. In germline, CDR1 is MDHEN, CDR2 SYDVKM. Trimming removed 6 bases at V and 1 base at J, with 13 bases between. The CDR3 loop is CASRPTGSSYNSPLHF. As DNA, the CDR3 is TGTGCCAGCAGACCTACAGGGTCGTCCTATAATTCACCCCTCCACTTT.

This chain uses TRBV19 with TRBJ2-7; D may be TRBD2 (6 bases). This CDR3 has 11 residues. CDR1 LNHDA and CDR2 SQIVND come from the germline V gene (reference sequence). V lost 8 bases and J lost 4, with 9 bases in between. The chain's CDR3 is CASGGEYEQYF. In DNA form, the CDR3 reads TGTGCCAGTGGCGGGGAGTACGAGCAGTACTTC.

CDR3 region: CASSRGLAGDATGELFF. Here the CDR3 DNA reads TGCGCCAGCAGCCGGGGACTAGCGGGGGACGCCACCGGGGAGCTGTTTTTT. The V gene is TRBV4-3, the J gene TRBJ2-2; 14 positions agree with TRBD2. CDR1 is LGHNA and CDR2 is YSLEER in the germline V gene. This CDR3 is built from 17 residues. Trimming removed 4 bases from V and 4 bases from J; junction bases left unmatched: 5.

The rearrangement links TRBV6-2 or TRBV6-3 to TRBJ2-1; maybe TRBD2 (6 bases). V lost 6 bases, J lost 4 bases, and 10 bases lay in between. This CDR3 has 13 amino acids. CDR1 is MNHEY and CDR2 is SVGEGT in the germline V gene. The CDR3 protein is CASSTSFYNEQFF. The CDR3 DNA reads TGTGCCAGCAGCACTAGCTTTTACAATGAGCAGTTCTTC.

The chain joins TRBV20-1 to TRBJ1-2; maybe TRBD1 (6 bases). Trimming left V 6 bases short and J 5 bases short, with 13 bases between. Germline CDR1 DFQATT, CDR2 SNEGSKA (reference sequence). This CDR3 spans 12 amino acids. CDR3 nucleotides: TGCAGTGCCAATGGACAGAAATATGGCTACACCTTC. Its protein is CSANGQKYGYTF.

This rearrangement joins TRBV7-6 to TRBJ2-7, with D maybe TRBD2 (6 bases). V lost 0 bases, J lost 6 bases, and 9 bases lay in between. This CDR3 is built from 13 residues. Germline values: CDR1 SGHVS, CDR2 FNYEAQ. The CDR3 DNA follows: TGTGCCAGCAGCTTAGCCCTCGGGGGCGAGCAGTACTTC. It translates to CASSLALGGEQYF.

The chain has TRBV20-1 and TRBJ1-4; D remains ambiguous. Trimming removed 3 bases at V and 3 bases at J, with 11 bases between. Germline assignment: CDR1 DFQATT and CDR2 SNEGSKA (reference sequence). The CDR3 has 14 amino acids. This CDR3 is CSASSSSANEKLFF. In nucleotides, the CDR3 is TGCAGTGCTAGTTCCAGTTCGGCTAATGAAAAACTGTTTTTT.

J is TRBJ2-7 and V is TRBV11-3; 9 nucleotides match TRBD1. The CDR3 sequence is 15 residues long. With V trimmed by 5 bases and J by 3 bases, 8 bases remained unmatched. Germline assignment: CDR1 SGHNT and CDR2 YENEEA. CDR3 region: CASSAQGAHDYEQYF. The CDR3 region has the DNA TGTGCCAGCAGCGCACAGGGGGCGCACGACTACGAGCAGTACTTC.

The chain's CDR3 is CASSSDRESSYEQYF. The CDR3 DNA reads as TGTGCCAGCAGCTCCGACAGGGAATCTTCCTACGAGCAGTACTTC. J is TRBJ2-7 and V is TRBV7-9; 7 bases agree with TRBD1. Germline V lookup: CDR1 SEHNR, CDR2 FQNEAQ (reference sequence). The CDR3 consists of 15 residues. V was pared by 4 bases and J by 1 base, with 7 bases of the junction left unmatched. Supplemented by reference TRBV7-9 and TRBJ2-7, the full variable domain reads DTGVSQNPRHKITKRGQNVTFRCDPISEHNRLYWYRQTLGQGPEFLTYFQNEAQLEKSRLLSDRFSAERPKGSFSTLEIQRTEQGDSAMYLCASSSDRESSYEQYFGPGTRLTVT.